Following are 2 T cell receptor beta chains from one sample sequenced in a study of blood T cells in healthy people across ages. Then a second PCR, running roughly 7 to 11 cycles, was carried out with a sample-barcoded 5' primer and a J-beta primer mix. TCRdb ran MiXCR on the 5' RACE reads and lists one entry per CDR3 protein. The sample records approximately 940,000 distinct CDR3 sequences, about 44% being singletons. The sample comprised blood. These TCRs come from a man younger than 45 in good health.

The chain combines TRBV7-2 with TRBJ2-3; a weak D match, TRBD1 (6 bases). Per the germline V gene, CDR1 is SGHTA and CDR2 is FQGNSA. This CDR3 has 15 residues. The ends were cut back, 3 bases at V and 2 bases at J, with 12 bases in the middle. The DNA of the CDR3 is TGTGCCAGCAGCTTCGGGACAAGTTACACAGATACGCAGTATTTT. Its translation: CASSFGTSYTDTQYF.

This clonotype was counted at least ten times. This CDR3 reads CASSDRTGGYNEQFF. Here the CDR3 DNA reads TGCGCCAGCAGCGACCGGACAGGGGGATACAATGAGCAGTTCTTC. The chain is built from TRBV4-1 and TRBJ2-1, with 10 bases identical to TRBD1. The CDR3 sequence is 15 residues long. V shed 5 bases, J shed 4 bases, and the junction held 5 bases outside the gene matches. Germline V gene lookup returns CDR1 MGHRA and CDR2 YSYEKL.